This TCR beta chain is from a study of T cells in Graves' hyperthyroidism and ophthalmopathy. At the level of the study: Specimen type is peripheral blood, collected at initial diagnosis prior to any treatment.

What was amplified from RNA transcripts were TCR beta CDR3 regions. Carried out on the TCR CDR3, a first-round RT-PCR used the HTBI primer set. TCRdb reanalysed the multiplex PCR reads using MiXCR and keeps one entry per CDR3 protein. The table shows around 800,000 distinct CDR3 sequences, with about two fifths occurring only once. Recently diagnosed hyperthyroidism of less than 2 months' duration affected patients aged 18 to 65. PBMCs were collected from an approximately 9.2 ml volume of fresh peripheral blood. This clonotype has at least ten counts. CDR3 length equals 15 residues. From germline, CDR1 is DFQATT and CDR2 SNEGSKA (reference sequence). The V segment lost 6 bases and the J segment 3 bases; nucleotides outside the gene matches: 8.

Sequencing was performed on blood. The clonotype originates from a man younger than 35 with Graves' hyperthyroidism. This rearrangement joins TRBV20-1 to TRBJ2-7, with 13 bases aligning to TRBD2. The CDR3 DNA follows: TGCAGTGCAGAAACCGGGACTAGCGGGATCTACGAGCAGTACTTC. Translated, it gives CSAETGTSGIYEQYF.